This record looks at one TCR beta chain sequence and its context. No antigen is known for it. The data were obtained in a study of Ad26.COV2.S vaccination and SARS-CoV-2 variants. Study-wide background: Donor joined the COV1001 Ad26.COV2.S trial arm. The study gave Ad26.COV2.S intramuscularly, once or twice 56 days apart. Study-wide points: Spike-specific TCR breadth ran higher among vaccine recipients than placebo recipients. Using TCR breadth and depth analyses may have led to underestimated total T cell responses.

Assay: immunoSEQ multiplex PCR; the TCRdb copy retains only in-frame clones and omits some. Found here are hundreds of thousands of clones, 75% to 90% of them singletons; the top ten hold about 10%. Treatment reported: over 15 received Ad26.COV2.S at low or high dose, single or two shots; 5 received placebo; per-sample allocation not given. The investigators took samples on day 63 after the first vaccine or placebo injection. Per germline, CDR1 SGDLS and CDR2 YYNGEE. The CDR3 sequence is 16 residues long. V was pared by 4 bases and J by 4 bases, with 13 bases of the junction left unmatched. The sample in question was peripheral blood, obtained in a trial of Ad26.COV2.S vaccine versus placebo. The clonotype comes from a person between 18 and 65 years old who received the Ad26.COV2.S COVID-19 vaccine or a placebo. V usage is TRBV9 and J usage is TRBJ1-2; 7 nucleotides align to TRBD1. The CDR3 sequence: CASSIIPGQSFYGYTF. The CDR3 DNA reads TGTGCCAGCAGCATTATACCGGGACAGTCTTTCTATGGCTACACCTTC.